This T cell receptor beta chain was identified in a study of T cells in Graves' hyperthyroidism and ophthalmopathy. Study observations and caveats: Model output signaled ophthalmopathy a median 6.5 months ahead of onset. Ophthalmopathy was separated from stable hyperthyroidism by a 13 V-J model.

The study included ophthalmopathy patients with Clinical Activity Score at least 3, NOSPECS grade at least 4 and duration under 3 months. CDR3 length: 14 residues. Unmatched junction bases numbered 0, after V lost 4 bases and J lost 2 bases. Germline loops: CDR1 SNHLY, CDR2 FYNNEI. It was RNA transcripts that yielded the amplified TCR beta CDR3 regions. The primer set for the first-round RT-PCR of the TCR CDR3 was HTBI. TCRdb reprocessed the multiplex PCR reads via MiXCR and lists one record per CDR3 protein. The table has 500,000 or so distinct CDR3 sequences, over 15% seen once; the top ten hold roughly 15%. This clonotype showed up many times. Its antigen remains unknown.

The genes are TRBV2 and TRBJ2-2, with TRBD2 matching over 8 bases. This sequence was found in a woman aged 18-35 years with Graves' ophthalmopathy. The sequenced sample was blood. The DNA of the CDR3 is TGTGCCAGCAGTGGGACTAGCAACACCGGGGAGCTGTTTTTT. It specifies CASSGTSNTGELFF.